A single sample gave rise to the 2 T cell receptor beta chains below, sequenced in a study of blood T cell repertoires in COVID-19. Sequencing used immunoSEQ multiplex PCR; TCRdb keeps in-frame clones, though not all of them. The sample yields roughly 87,000 clones, roughly 83% seen once. Sequencing used peripheral blood. The receptors shown here come from a human donor in a cohort sampled during active COVID-19.

The gene calls are TRBV18 and TRBJ2-3, with TRBD1 matching 9 bases. J gave up 4 bases and V 2 bases, and 7 bases lay outside the gene matches. The CDR3 is 16 amino acids. Germline assignment: CDR1 KGHSH and CDR2 LQKENI. The CDR3, as DNA: TGTGCCAGCTCACCAGATACAGGGGGCTTCGCAGATACGCAGTATTTT. This gives the protein CASSPDTGGFADTQYF.

This clone is a singleton in its sample. The V gene is TRBV25-1, the J gene TRBJ1-3; D gene unclear. V shed 2 bases and J shed 1 base, with 6 bases lying between them. This CDR3 region has 14 residues. From germline, CDR1 is MGHDK and CDR2 SYGVNS. The DNA for the CDR3 is TGTGCCAGCAGTGAAGGAGGATCTGGAAACACCATATATTTT. Translation gives CASSEGGSGNTIYF.